A single sample is the source of the 21 T cell receptor beta chains below, sequenced in a study of blood T cell repertoires in COVID-19. Using immunoSEQ multiplex PCR, the repertoire was profiled, and TCRdb retains in-frame clones only, with some absent. This sample yields approximately 120,000 clones, of which 86% are seen a single time; about 5.4% belongs to the top ten. The sample was peripheral blood. The receptors here all came from a human donor in a cohort sampled during active COVID-19.

This chain uses TRBV25-1 with TRBJ2-5; the D is unclear. The V end was cut by 2 bases, the J end by 0 bases, with 7 bases between. This CDR3 contains 14 residues. CDR1 is MGHDK and CDR2 is SYGVNS in the germline V gene. The CDR3 DNA reads as TGTGCCAGCAGTGAACCTACTCACCAAGAGACCCAGTACTTC. Amino acids: CASSEPTHQETQYF.

The rearrangement joins TRBV27 to TRBJ2-5; 12 bases map to TRBD1. V dropped 8 bases and J dropped 5; count of bases not matched to a gene: 3. Germline V gene lookup returns CDR1 MNHEY and CDR2 SMNVEV (reference sequence). The CDR3 is 13 amino acids. CDR3 loop: CASGTGGGETQYF. The CDR3 DNA reads TGTGCCAGCGGGACAGGGGGCGGGGAGACCCAGTACTTC.

The chain couples TRBV6-4 to TRBJ2-5, with 10 bases aligning to TRBD2. CDR1 MRHNA and CDR2 SNTAGT come from the germline V gene. Losses at the gene ends were 3 bases for V and 13 bases for J; bases not matched to a gene: 8. The CDR3 sequence is 13 residues long. CDR3 nucleotides: TGTGCCAGCAGTGAATTAGCGGGAGGTCCCCCGTACTTC. It is translated as CASSELAGGPPYF.

The chain joins TRBV21-1 to TRBJ1-1. TRBV21-1 represents a pseudogene. The CDR3 consists of 14 residues. Here the CDR3 DNA reads TGTGCCAGCAGCAAAGAATTACGGGACACTGAAGCTTTCTTT. It specifies CASSKELRDTEAFF.

The chain couples TRBV6-5 to TRBJ2-1; a weak D match, TRBD1 (5 bases). CDR1 and CDR2 from the germline V gene are MNHEY and SVGAGI. The CDR3 extends over 13 amino acids. V shed 6 bases and J shed 6 bases, with 12 bases lying between them. The CDR3 reads CASRRTTGNEQFF. CDR3 sequence (DNA): TGTGCCAGCAGACGAACCACAGGCAATGAGCAGTTCTTC.

This clone was observed a single time. The chain has TRBV25-1 and TRBJ2-1, with TRBD2 as a possible D gene (6 bases). V lost 4 bases and J lost 9, with 16 bases in between. The germline V gene encodes CDR1 MGHDK and CDR2 SYGVNS. This CDR3 is 14 amino acids long. CDR3 region: CASSAHRDSTEQFF. The CDR3 bases are TGTGCCAGCAGTGCCCACCGGGACTCCACTGAGCAGTTCTTC.

The chain recombines TRBV6-2 or TRBV6-3 with TRBJ1-3; D is unresolved. V lost 2 bases to trimming and J lost 1 base, with 12 bases between them. Germline V CDR1 and CDR2: MNHEY, SVGEGT. The CDR3 length is 16 residues. The CDR3 protein is CASSYRVVWSGNTIYF. The CDR3 DNA sequence: TGTGCCAGCAGTTACCGGGTTGTATGGTCTGGAAACACCATATATTTT.

The gene calls are TRBV28 and TRBJ1-2, with D possibly being TRBD1 (6 bases). The CDR3 extends over 13 amino acids. Germline lookup yields CDR1 MDHEN and CDR2 SYDVKM. V was trimmed by 4 bases and J by 6 bases, leaving 12 bases between them. Here the CDR3 reads CASSYTGRDGYTF. The CDR3 nucleotides read TGTGCCAGCAGTTACACAGGGAGAGATGGCTACACCTTC.

This chain joins TRBV27 and TRBJ2-7, with a possible D match to TRBD2 (7 bases). The V end was cut by 1 base, the J end by 0 bases, with 19 bases between. The CDR3 extends over 18 amino acids. The germline V gene encodes CDR1 MNHEY and CDR2 SMNVEV (reference sequence). CDR3 sequence (DNA): TGTGCCAGCAGTTTATTGGGACATCCGGGACTACCCTCCTACGAGCAGTACTTC. Amino acids: CASSLLGHPGLPSYEQYF.

The chain has TRBV4-3 and TRBJ2-1, with D unresolved. Trimming pared 0 bases from V and 8 bases from J, leaving 11 bases between. The CDR3 length is 14 residues. Germline lookup yields CDR1 LGHNA and CDR2 YSLEER. CDR3 amino acids: CASSQDTEADEQFF. CDR3 DNA sequence: TGCGCCAGCAGCCAAGACACTGAGGCTGATGAGCAGTTCTTC.

Concerning this clone itself: The conserved final phenylalanine or tryptophan is absent from the CDR3, which likely points to a read error. It is unclear where the CDR3 begins or ends on the DNA, so no DNA is shown, and the CDR3 is as TCRdb lists it. This rearrangement joins TRBV4-1 to TRBJ1-1; the listed D gene, TRBD1, was not tested against the DNA. The CDR3 length equals 10 residues, ends included. The germline V gene encodes CDR1 MGHRA and CDR2 YSYEKL. The CDR3 protein is CASSQVKGVS.

This clone was observed a single time. The chain uses TRBV21-1 and TRBJ2-7; the table's D call, TRBD2, has no DNA check behind it. TRBV21-1 is noted as a pseudogene. The CDR3 totals 19 residues. The DNA for the CDR3 is TGTGCCAGCAGCACCCAGGGACTAGCGGGACCTCTCTTTCTGGGCGAGCAGTACTTC. Amino acids: CASSTQGLAGPLFLGEQYF.

This chain links TRBV27 with TRBJ2-1; 7 bases map to TRBD2. J lost 4 bases, V lost 2 bases, and 5 bases had no gene match. From germline, CDR1 is MNHEY and CDR2 SMNVEV (reference sequence). The length of the CDR3 is 15 residues. The CDR3 reads CASSLSSGIYNEQFF. CDR3 bases: TGTGCCAGCAGTTTAAGCAGCGGGATATACAATGAGCAGTTCTTC.

This clone was seen a handful of times. The sample contains more than one DNA sequence encoding this CDR3. The chain combines TRBV12-3 or TRBV12-4 with TRBJ1-5; TRBD1 might be the D (6 bases). This CDR3 is built from 13 residues. Trimming cost V 6 bases and J 4 bases, with 10 bases left between them. The DNA for the CDR3 is TGTGCCAGCAGCCTCGACAGGAATCAGCCCCAGCATTTT. This translates into CASSLDRNQPQHF.

The chain links TRBV19 to TRBJ2-2; 7 bases align to TRBD2. V shed 3 bases and J 3 bases; nucleotides not matched to a gene: 7. This CDR3 spans 16 amino acids. Germline lookup yields CDR1 LNHDA and CDR2 SQIVND (reference sequence). CDR3 nucleotides: TGTGCCAGTAGTATCGGGCTAGCGGAGTACACCGGGGAGCTGTTTTTT. Translated: CASSIGLAEYTGELFF.

The chain links TRBV7-9 to TRBJ2-6; a possible D gene is TRBD2 (6 bases). The CDR3 is 14 amino acids. Germline lookup yields CDR1 SEHNR and CDR2 FQNEAQ (reference sequence). Trimming removed 4 bases from V and 2 bases from J, with 6 bases in between. This CDR3 is CASSSGAGANVLTF. CDR3 sequence (DNA): TGTGCCAGCAGCTCGGGGGCTGGGGCCAACGTCCTGACTTTC.

The rearrangement joins TRBV18 to TRBJ1-5, with D perhaps matching TRBD1 (6 bases). The V gene's germline CDR1 is KGHSH and CDR2 LQKENI. The germline V and J ends were trimmed by 3 bases and 2 bases, with 14 bases remaining between them. CDR3 length equals 16 residues. DNA for the CDR3: TGTGCCAGCTCACCCTTCGACAGGCGTGGCAATCAGCCCCAGCATTTT. It specifies CASSPFDRRGNQPQHF.

This chain uses TRBV5-1 with TRBJ2-7, with 7 bases fitting TRBD2. Germline V gene data show CDR1 as SGHRS and CDR2 as YFSETQ. The junction had 9 bases not matched to a gene; V was cut back by 4 bases and J by 2 bases. The CDR3 is 15 amino acids. The DNA for the CDR3 is TGCGCCAGCAGCACCGGGACTACGATTGCCTACGAGCAGTACTTC. It is translated as CASSTGTTIAYEQYF.

The genes are TRBV11-2 and TRBJ2-1; a weak D match, TRBD2 (6 bases). Germline lookup yields CDR1 SGHAT and CDR2 FQNNGV. The V end was cut by 1 base, the J end by 12 bases, with 10 bases between. The CDR3 length is 12 residues. DNA for the CDR3: TGTGCCAGCAGCTTAGTGGGACTGGCGCAGTTCTTC. It translates to CASSLVGLAQFF.

This clone was found once. The chain recombines TRBV28 with TRBJ2-7, with D possibly being TRBD2 (6 bases). CDR1 MDHEN and CDR2 SYDVKM come from the germline V gene. The CDR3 runs to 15 residues. The V gene lost 7 bases and the J gene lost 1 base, with 17 bases spanning the gap. The CDR3 nucleotides are TGTGCCAGCAATTTTGCAGCGGGCAAATCCTACGAGCAGTACTTC. This translates into CASNFAAGKSYEQYF.

The chain joins TRBV7-9 to TRBJ2-5; 14 bases line up with TRBD2. Germline assignment: CDR1 SEHNR and CDR2 FQNEAQ (reference sequence). The CDR3 is made up of 17 amino acids. The V gene end was trimmed by 2 bases and the J gene end by 5 bases; junction bases not matched to a gene: 7. The CDR3 DNA is TGTGCCAGCAGCTTATGGACTAGCGGGAGGAAATCTGAGACCCAGTACTTC. This translates into CASSLWTSGRKSETQYF.